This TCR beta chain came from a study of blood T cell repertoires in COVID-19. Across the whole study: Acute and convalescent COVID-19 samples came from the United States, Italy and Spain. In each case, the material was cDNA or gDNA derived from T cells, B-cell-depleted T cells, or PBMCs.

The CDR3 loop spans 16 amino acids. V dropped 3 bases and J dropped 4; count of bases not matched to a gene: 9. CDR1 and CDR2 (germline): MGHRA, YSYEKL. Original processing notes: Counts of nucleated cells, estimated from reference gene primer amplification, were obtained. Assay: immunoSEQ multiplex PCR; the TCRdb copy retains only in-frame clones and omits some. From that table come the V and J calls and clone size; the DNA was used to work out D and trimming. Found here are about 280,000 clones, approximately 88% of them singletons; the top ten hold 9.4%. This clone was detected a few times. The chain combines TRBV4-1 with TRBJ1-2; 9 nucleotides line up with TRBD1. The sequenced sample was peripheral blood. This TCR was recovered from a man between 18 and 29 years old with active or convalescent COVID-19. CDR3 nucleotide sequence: TGCGCCAGCAGCCACCCAGGGACAGGGAGTGTCTATGGCTACACCTTC. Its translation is CASSHPGTGSVYGYTF.